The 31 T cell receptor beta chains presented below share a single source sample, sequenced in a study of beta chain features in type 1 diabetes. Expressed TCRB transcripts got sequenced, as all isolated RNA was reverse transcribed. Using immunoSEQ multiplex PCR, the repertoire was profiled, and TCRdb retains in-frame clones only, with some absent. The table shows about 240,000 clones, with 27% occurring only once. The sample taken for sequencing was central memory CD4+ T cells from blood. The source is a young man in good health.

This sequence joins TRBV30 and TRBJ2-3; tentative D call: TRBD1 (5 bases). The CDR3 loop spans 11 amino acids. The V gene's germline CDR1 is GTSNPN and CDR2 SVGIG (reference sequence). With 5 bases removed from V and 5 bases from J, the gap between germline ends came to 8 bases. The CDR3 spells CAWGQGDTQYF. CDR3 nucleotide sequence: TGTGCCTGGGGCCAGGGAGATACGCAGTATTTT. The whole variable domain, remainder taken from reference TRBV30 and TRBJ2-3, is SQTIHQWPATLVQPVGSPLSLECTVEGTSNPNLYWYRQAAGRGLQLLFYSVGIGQISSEVPQNLSASRPQDRQFILSSKKLLLSDSGFYLCAWGQGDTQYFGPGTRLTVL.

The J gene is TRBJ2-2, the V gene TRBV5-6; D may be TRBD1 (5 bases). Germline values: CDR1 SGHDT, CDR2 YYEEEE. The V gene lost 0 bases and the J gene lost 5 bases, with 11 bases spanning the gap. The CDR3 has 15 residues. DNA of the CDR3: TGTGCCAGCAGCTTGGTAGGGGCGCAGACCGGGGAGCTGTTTTTT. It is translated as CASSLVGAQTGELFF.

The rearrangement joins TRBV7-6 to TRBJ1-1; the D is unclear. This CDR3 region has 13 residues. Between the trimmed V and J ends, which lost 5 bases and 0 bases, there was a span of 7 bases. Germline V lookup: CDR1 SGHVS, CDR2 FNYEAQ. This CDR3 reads CASSPQMNTEAFF. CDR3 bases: TGTGCCAGCAGCCCACAGATGAACACTGAAGCTTTCTTT.

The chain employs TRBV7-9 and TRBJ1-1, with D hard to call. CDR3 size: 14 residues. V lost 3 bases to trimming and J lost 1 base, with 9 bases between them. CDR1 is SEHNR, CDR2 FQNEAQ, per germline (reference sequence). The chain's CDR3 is CASSFGPENTEAFF. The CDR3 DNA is TGTGCCAGCAGCTTTGGTCCTGAGAACACTGAAGCTTTCTTT.

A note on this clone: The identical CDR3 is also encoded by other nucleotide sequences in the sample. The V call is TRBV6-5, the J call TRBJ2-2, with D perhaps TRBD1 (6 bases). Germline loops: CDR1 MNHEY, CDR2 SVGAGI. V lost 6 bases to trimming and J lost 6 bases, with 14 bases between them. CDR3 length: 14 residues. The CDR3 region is CASSQTGIPGELFF. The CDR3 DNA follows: TGTGCCAGCAGCCAAACAGGGATCCCCGGGGAGCTGTTTTTT.

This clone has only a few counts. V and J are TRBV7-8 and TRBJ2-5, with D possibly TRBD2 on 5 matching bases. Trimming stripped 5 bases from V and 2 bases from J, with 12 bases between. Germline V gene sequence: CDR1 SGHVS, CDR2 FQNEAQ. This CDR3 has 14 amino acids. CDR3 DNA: TGTGCCAGCAGCAAAGACCCGGGACAAGAGACCCAGTACTTC. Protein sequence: CASSKDPGQETQYF.

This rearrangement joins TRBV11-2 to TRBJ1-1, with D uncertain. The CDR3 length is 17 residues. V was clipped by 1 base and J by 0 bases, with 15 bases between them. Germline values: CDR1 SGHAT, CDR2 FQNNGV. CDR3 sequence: CASSLGLGGRLNTEAFF. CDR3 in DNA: TGTGCCAGCAGCTTAGGTCTGGGTGGACGATTGAACACTGAAGCTTTCTTT.

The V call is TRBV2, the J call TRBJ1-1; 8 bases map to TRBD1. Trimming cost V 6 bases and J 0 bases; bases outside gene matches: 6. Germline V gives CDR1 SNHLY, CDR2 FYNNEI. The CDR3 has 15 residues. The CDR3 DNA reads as TGTGCCAGCAGAGGACAGGGACTAATGAACACTGAAGCTTTCTTT. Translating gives CASRGQGLMNTEAFF.

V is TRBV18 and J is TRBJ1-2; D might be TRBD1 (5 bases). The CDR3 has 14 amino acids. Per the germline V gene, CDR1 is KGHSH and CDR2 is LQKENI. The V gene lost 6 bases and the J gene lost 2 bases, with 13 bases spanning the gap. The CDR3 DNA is TGTGCCAGCTCCACCACTAAGGGGAACTATGGCTACACCTTC. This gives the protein CASSTTKGNYGYTF. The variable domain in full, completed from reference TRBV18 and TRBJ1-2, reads NAGVMQNPRHLVRRRGQEARLRCSPMKGHSHVYWYRQLPEEGLKFMVYLQKENIIDESGMPKERFSAEFPKEGPSILRIQQVVRGDSAAYFCASSTTKGNYGYTFGSGTRLTVV.

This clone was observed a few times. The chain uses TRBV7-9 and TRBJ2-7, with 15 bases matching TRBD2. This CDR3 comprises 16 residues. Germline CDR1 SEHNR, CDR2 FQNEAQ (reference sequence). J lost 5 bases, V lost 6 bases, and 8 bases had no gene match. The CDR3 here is CASSQGTSGRSNEQYF. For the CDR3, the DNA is TGTGCCAGCAGTCAAGGGACTAGCGGGAGGAGCAACGAGCAGTACTTC.

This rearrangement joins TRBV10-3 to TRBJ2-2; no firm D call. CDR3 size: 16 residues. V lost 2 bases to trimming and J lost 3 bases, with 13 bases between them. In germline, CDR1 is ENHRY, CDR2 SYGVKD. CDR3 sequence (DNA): TGTGCCATCAGTGAGCCCACCTACCACGACACCGGGGAGCTGTTTTTT. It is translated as CAISEPTYHDTGELFF.

The CDR3 DNA follows: TGTGCCAGCAGCAAAGGAATAGGGACAGACAAAAACATTCAGTACTTC. Protein product: CASSKGIGTDKNIQYF. The chain couples TRBV21-1 to TRBJ2-4; the D segment call TRBD1 is taken from the table without a DNA check. TRBV21-1 is termed a pseudogene. The length of the CDR3 is 16 residues.

The CDR3 protein is CASSDRNNEQYF. CDR3 in DNA: TGTGCCAGCAGTGATCGTAACAACGAGCAGTACTTC. The chain is built from TRBV25-1 and TRBJ2-7; the D is unclear. The CDR3 sequence is 12 residues long. Germline CDR1 is MGHDK and CDR2 is SYGVNS. Trimming removed 3 bases at V and 5 bases at J, with 8 bases between.

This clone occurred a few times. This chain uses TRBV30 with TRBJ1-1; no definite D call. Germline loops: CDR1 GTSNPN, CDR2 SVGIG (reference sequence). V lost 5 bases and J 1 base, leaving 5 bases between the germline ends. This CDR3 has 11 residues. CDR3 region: CAWVKNTEAFF. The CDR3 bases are TGTGCCTGGGTCAAGAACACTGAAGCTTTCTTT. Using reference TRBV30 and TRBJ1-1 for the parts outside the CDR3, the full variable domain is SQTIHQWPATLVQPVGSPLSLECTVEGTSNPNLYWYRQAAGRGLQLLFYSVGIGQISSEVPQNLSASRPQDRQFILSSKKLLLSDSGFYLCAWVKNTEAFFGQGTRLTVV.

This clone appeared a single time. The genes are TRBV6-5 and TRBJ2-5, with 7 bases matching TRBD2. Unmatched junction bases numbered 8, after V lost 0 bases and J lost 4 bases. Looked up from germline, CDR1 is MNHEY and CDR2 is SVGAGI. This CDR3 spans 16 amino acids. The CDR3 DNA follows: TGTGCCAGCAGTTACTCCCGCGGGAGCGGGGCAGAGACCCAGTACTTC. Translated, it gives CASSYSRGSGAETQYF.

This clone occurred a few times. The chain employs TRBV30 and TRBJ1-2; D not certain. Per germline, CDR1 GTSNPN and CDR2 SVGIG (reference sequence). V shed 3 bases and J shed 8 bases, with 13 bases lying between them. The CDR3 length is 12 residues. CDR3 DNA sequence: TGTGCCTGGAGGCCCTTCACGGTCGGCTACACCTTC. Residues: CAWRPFTVGYTF.

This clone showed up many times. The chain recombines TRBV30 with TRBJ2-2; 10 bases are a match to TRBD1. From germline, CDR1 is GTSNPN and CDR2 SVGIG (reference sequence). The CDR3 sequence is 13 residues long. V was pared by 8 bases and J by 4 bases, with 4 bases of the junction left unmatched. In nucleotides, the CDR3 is TGTGCCCGGCGGACAGGGGGCACCGGGGAGCTGTTTTTT. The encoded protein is CARRTGGTGELFF.

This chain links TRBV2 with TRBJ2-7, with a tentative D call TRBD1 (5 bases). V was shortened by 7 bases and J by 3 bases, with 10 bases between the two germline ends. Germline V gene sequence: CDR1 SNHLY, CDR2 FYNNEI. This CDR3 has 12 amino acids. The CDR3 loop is CASTEDSYEQYF. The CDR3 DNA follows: TGTGCCAGCACCGAAGACAGCTACGAGCAGTACTTC.

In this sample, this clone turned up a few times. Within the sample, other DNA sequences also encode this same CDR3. CDR3 in DNA: TGTGCCAGCAGCGTTGGGGCCTCCCTCCGGGCCGAGCAGTACTTC. Amino acid sequence: CASSVGASLRAEQYF. The chain employs TRBV9 and TRBJ2-7; D may be TRBD1 (5 bases). CDR3 length equals 15 residues. V was pared by 2 bases and J by 6 bases, with 18 bases between. Germline lookup yields CDR1 SGDLS and CDR2 YYNGEE.

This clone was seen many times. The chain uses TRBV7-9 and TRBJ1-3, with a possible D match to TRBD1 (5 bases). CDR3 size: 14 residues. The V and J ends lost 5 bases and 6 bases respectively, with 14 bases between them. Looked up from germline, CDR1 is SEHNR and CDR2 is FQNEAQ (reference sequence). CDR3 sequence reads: CASSPGTSQNTIYF. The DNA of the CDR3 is TGTGCCAGCAGCCCCGGGACCTCCCAAAACACCATATATTTT.

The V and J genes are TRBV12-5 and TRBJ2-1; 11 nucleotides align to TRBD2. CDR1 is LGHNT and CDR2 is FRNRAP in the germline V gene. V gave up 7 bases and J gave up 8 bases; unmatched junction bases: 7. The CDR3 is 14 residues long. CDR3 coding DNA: TGTGCTAGTGCCCTACTAGCGGGAGTCGATGAGCAGTTCTTC. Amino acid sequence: CASALLAGVDEQFF.

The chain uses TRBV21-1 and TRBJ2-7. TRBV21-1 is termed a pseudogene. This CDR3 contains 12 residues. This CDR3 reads CASSKGFYEQYF. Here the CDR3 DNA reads TGTGCCAGCAGCAAAGGCTTCTACGAGCAGTACTTC.

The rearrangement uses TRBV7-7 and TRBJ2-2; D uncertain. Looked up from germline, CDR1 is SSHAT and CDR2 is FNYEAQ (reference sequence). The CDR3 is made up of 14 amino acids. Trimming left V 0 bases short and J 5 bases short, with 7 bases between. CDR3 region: CASSLAYGTGELFF. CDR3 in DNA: TGTGCCAGCAGCTTAGCCTACGGAACCGGGGAGCTGTTTTTT.

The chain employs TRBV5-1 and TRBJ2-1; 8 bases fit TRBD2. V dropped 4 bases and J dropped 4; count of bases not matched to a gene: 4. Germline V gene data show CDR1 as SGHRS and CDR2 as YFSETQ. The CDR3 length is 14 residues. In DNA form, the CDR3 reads TGCGCCAGCAGCGGAACTAGCGGTTACAATGAGCAGTTCTTC. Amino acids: CASSGTSGYNEQFF.

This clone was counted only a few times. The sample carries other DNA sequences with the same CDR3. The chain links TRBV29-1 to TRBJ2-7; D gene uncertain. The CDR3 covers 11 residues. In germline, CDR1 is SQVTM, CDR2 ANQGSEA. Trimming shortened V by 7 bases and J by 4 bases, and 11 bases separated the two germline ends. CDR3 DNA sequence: TGCAGCGCGCGAGGTAGTTACGAGCAGTACTTC. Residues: CSARGSYEQYF.

CDR3 region: CASSQVGGLNEKLFF. CDR3 nucleotides: TGTGCCAGCAGCCAAGTGGGAGGCCTGAATGAAAAACTGTTTTTT. The chain is built from TRBV4-2 and TRBJ1-4; D gene ambiguous. Trimming took off 1 base at V and 5 bases at J, with 11 bases between the two ends. The CDR3 sequence is 15 residues long. Germline loops: CDR1 LGHNA, CDR2 YNFKEQ.

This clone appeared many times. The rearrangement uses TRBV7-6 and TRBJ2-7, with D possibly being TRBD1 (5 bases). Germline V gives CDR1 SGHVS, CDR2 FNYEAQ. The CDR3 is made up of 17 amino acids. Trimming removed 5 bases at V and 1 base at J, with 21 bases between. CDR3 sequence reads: CASSPGFPGYPSYEQYF. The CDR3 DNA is TGTGCCAGCAGCCCGGGTTTTCCAGGGTATCCTTCCTACGAGCAGTACTTC.

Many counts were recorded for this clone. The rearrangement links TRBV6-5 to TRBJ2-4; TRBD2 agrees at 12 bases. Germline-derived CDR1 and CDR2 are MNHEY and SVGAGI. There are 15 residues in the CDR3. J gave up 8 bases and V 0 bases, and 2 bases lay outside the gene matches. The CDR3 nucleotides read TGTGCCAGCAGTTACTCGACTAGCGGGAGATACATTCAGTACTTC. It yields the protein CASSYSTSGRYIQYF.

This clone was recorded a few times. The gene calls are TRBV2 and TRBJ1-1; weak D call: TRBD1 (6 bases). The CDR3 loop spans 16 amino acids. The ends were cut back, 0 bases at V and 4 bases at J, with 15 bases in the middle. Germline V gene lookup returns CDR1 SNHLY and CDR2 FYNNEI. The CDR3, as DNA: TGTGCCAGCAGTGAAGCGCTTCGACCAGGGGTCACTGAAGCTTTCTTT. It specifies CASSEALRPGVTEAFF. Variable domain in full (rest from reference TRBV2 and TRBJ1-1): EPEVTQTPSHQVTQMGQEVILRCVPISNHLYFYWYRQILGQKVEFLVSFYNNEISEKSEIFDDQFSVERPDGSNFTLKIRSTKLEDSAMYFCASSEALRPGVTEAFFGQGTRLTVV.

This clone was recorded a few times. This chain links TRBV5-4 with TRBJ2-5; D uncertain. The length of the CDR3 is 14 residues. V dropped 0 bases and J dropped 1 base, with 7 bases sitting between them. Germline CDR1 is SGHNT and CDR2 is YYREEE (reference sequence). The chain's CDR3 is CASSLVAFQETQYF. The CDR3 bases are TGTGCCAGCAGCTTGGTGGCGTTCCAAGAGACCCAGTACTTC.

CDR3 nucleotides: TGTGCCAGCAGCTTAGGACGACTACAGAAAGAGACCCAGTACTTC. This encodes CASSLGRLQKETQYF. The chain carries TRBV7-7 and TRBJ2-5, with a weak D call TRBD2 (5 bases). CDR1 is SSHAT and CDR2 is FNYEAQ in the germline V gene (reference sequence). The CDR3 is made up of 15 amino acids. V lost 1 base and J lost 3, with 12 bases in between.